This T cell receptor beta chain was sequenced during a study of shared clonotypes between healthy human individuals. Repertoires were generated with immunoSEQ multiplex PCR, while TCRdb's copy carries only in-frame clones and drops some. Here the sample spans 750,000 to 1,000,000 clones, 90% to 95% being singletons. Terminally differentiated effector memory CD45RA+ cells were excluded from the naive CD8 cells, which were CD45RO-negative and positively selected for CCR7. This CDR3 comprises 13 residues. The chain links TRBV21-1 to TRBJ2-7; the table's D gene call, TRBD2, was not cross checked with the DNA. TRBV21-1 is a pseudogene. The TCR comes from a young man in good health. Sequenced: naive CD8+ T cells sorted from blood. The CDR3 here is CASSGRDSLEQYF. The CDR3, as DNA: TGTGCCAGCAGCGGCCGGGATAGCCTCGAGCAGTACTTC.